The 25 T cell receptor beta chains presented below share a single source sample, sequenced in a study of blood T cell repertoires in COVID-19. TCRdb's copy holds only in-frame clones and misses some; the assay was immunoSEQ multiplex PCR. The repertoire holds more than 150,000 clones, more than 65% seen once, with over 8% in the top ten. Sequencing was performed on peripheral blood. The receptors come from a woman aged 45-65 years with acute or convalescent COVID-19.

The chain joins TRBV12-3 or TRBV12-4 to TRBJ2-5; TRBD1 is a possible D gene (6 bases). Trimming stripped 5 bases from V and 3 bases from J, with 10 bases between. The CDR3 is 13 amino acids. The DNA for the CDR3 is TGTGCCAGCAGTAACAGGGTCGAAGAGACCCAGTACTTC. Translated: CASSNRVEETQYF.

V gene TRBV2 combines with J gene TRBJ2-2, with D possibly being TRBD1 (6 bases). This CDR3 has 15 amino acids. Germline-derived CDR1 and CDR2 are SNHLY and FYNNEI. V lost 9 bases to trimming and J lost 5 bases, with 19 bases between them. The CDR3 region is CARQGIGESTGELFF. CDR3 in DNA: TGTGCCAGACAGGGTATTGGGGAAAGTACCGGGGAGCTGTTTTTT. Using reference TRBV2 and TRBJ2-2 for the parts outside the CDR3, the full variable domain is EPEVTQTPSHQVTQMGQEVILRCVPISNHLYFYWYRQILGQKVEFLVSFYNNEISEKSEIFDDQFSVERPDGSNFTLKIRSTKLEDSAMYFCARQGIGESTGELFFGEGSRLTVL.

This clone appeared a few times. The J gene is TRBJ2-3, the V gene TRBV18; 9 nucleotides match TRBD2. CDR1 is KGHSH, CDR2 LQKENI, per germline. J gave up 3 bases and V 2 bases, and 9 bases lay outside the gene matches. The CDR3 loop spans 17 amino acids. As DNA, the CDR3 is TGTGCCAGCTCACCAACCCTAGCGGGGTTTGGGACAGATACGCAGTATTTT. This translates into CASSPTLAGFGTDTQYF.

The chain couples TRBV7-2 to TRBJ2-3; the D gene is possibly TRBD2 (6 bases). Germline assignment: CDR1 SGHTA and CDR2 FQGNSA. Trimming took off 3 bases at V and 6 bases at J, with 16 bases between the two ends. This CDR3 has 15 amino acids. CDR3 in DNA: TGTGCCAGCAGCTTGACTAGAGATTCTGCGGATACGCAGTATTTT. Its translation is CASSLTRDSADTQYF.

V and J are TRBV5-6 and TRBJ1-3; D is undetermined. Germline V CDR1 and CDR2: SGHDT, YYEEEE. V was pared by 0 bases and J by 1 base, with 5 bases between. The CDR3 spans 14 residues. The CDR3 DNA reads as TGTGCCAGCAGCTTGGTTGCGTCTGGAAACACCATATATTTT. Its translation: CASSLVASGNTIYF.

This chain links TRBV30 with TRBJ2-5; the D gene is possibly TRBD1 (5 bases). The CDR3 length is 13 residues. Germline V gene data show CDR1 as GTSNPN and CDR2 as SVGIG (reference sequence). The V end was cut by 1 base, the J end by 5 bases, with 11 bases between. CDR3: CAWSANPGETQYF. Here the CDR3 DNA reads TGTGCCTGGAGTGCCAACCCAGGGGAGACCCAGTACTTC.

The V call is TRBV10-3, the J call TRBJ1-6; 8 bases fit TRBD1. The V segment lost 7 bases and the J segment 7 bases; nucleotides outside the gene matches: 9. Germline CDR1 ENHRY, CDR2 SYGVKD. The CDR3 loop spans 15 amino acids. The CDR3 sequence is CAINRQGYQNSPLHF. For the CDR3, the DNA is TGTGCCATCAACCGACAGGGGTATCAAAATTCACCCCTCCACTTT.

The chain links TRBV15 to TRBJ1-5, with D uncertain. Germline V gene sequence: CDR1 LNHNV, CDR2 YYDKDF (reference sequence). V was clipped by 1 base and J by 3 bases, with 4 bases between them. The CDR3 runs to 13 residues. The DNA of the CDR3 is TGTGCCACCAGCAGAGGGCCCAATCAGCCCCAGCATTTT. Its translation: CATSRGPNQPQHF.

This chain connects TRBV30 to TRBJ1-2, with no clear D. The CDR3 runs 13 residues. Trimming pared 2 bases from V and 4 bases from J, leaving 11 bases between. Germline CDR1 reads GTSNPN; CDR2 reads SVGIG (reference sequence). As DNA, the CDR3 is TGTGCCTGGAGTTCACAGCCTTCCTATGGCTACACCTTC. Residues: CAWSSQPSYGYTF. Supplemented by reference TRBV30 and TRBJ1-2, the full variable domain reads SQTIHQWPATLVQPVGSPLSLECTVEGTSNPNLYWYRQAAGRGLQLLFYSVGIGQISSEVPQNLSASRPQDRQFILSSKKLLLSDSGFYLCAWSSQPSYGYTFGSGTRLTVV.

V gene TRBV5-1 combines with J gene TRBJ2-7; the D gene is possibly TRBD2 (6 bases). The V gene lost 0 bases and the J gene lost 4 bases, with 17 bases spanning the gap. The CDR3 runs to 16 residues. In germline, CDR1 is SGHRS, CDR2 YFSETQ. The CDR3 reads CASSLAGAGNLYEQYF. DNA of the CDR3: TGCGCCAGCAGCTTGGCTGGGGCGGGGAACTTATACGAGCAGTACTTC.

This chain joins TRBV4-1 and TRBJ1-5, with 10 bases lining up with TRBD1. This CDR3 region has 19 residues. V dropped 5 bases and J dropped 2; count of bases not matched to a gene: 15. The germline gives CDR1 MGHRA, CDR2 YSYEKL. The CDR3 spells CASSASGTGALYGNQPQHF. CDR3 DNA: TGCGCCAGCAGCGCCTCCGGGACAGGGGCATTGTACGGCAATCAGCCCCAGCATTTT.

The rearrangement joins TRBV11-2 to TRBJ1-4, with TRBD1 as a possible D gene (5 bases). Germline V gives CDR1 SGHAT, CDR2 FQNNGV. This CDR3 contains 15 residues. The ends were cut back, 6 bases at V and 2 bases at J, with 13 bases in the middle. The CDR3 protein is CASRSREGTNEKLFF. The CDR3 bases are TGTGCCAGCAGAAGCAGGGAAGGGACTAATGAAAAACTGTTTTTT.

The chain is built from TRBV4-3 and TRBJ2-5; 9 nucleotides agree with TRBD2. There are 16 residues in the CDR3. The V segment lost 1 base and the J segment 5 bases; nucleotides outside the gene matches: 8. CDR1 LGHNA and CDR2 YSLEER come from the germline V gene. This CDR3 reads CASSQGASGVGETQYF. The CDR3 DNA sequence: TGCGCCAGCAGCCAAGGGGCTAGCGGGGTAGGGGAGACCCAGTACTTC.

The rearrangement joins TRBV27 to TRBJ1-1, with D possibly TRBD1 on 5 matching bases. Trimming removed 2 bases from V and 0 bases from J, with 22 bases in between. Germline assignment: CDR1 MNHEY and CDR2 SMNVEV (reference sequence). The CDR3 sequence is 19 residues long. CDR3 region: CASSLPTRGLEGMNTEAFF. The CDR3 bases are TGTGCCAGCAGTTTACCTACGCGGGGGTTGGAGGGTATGAACACTGAAGCTTTCTTT.

The gene calls are TRBV2 and TRBJ2-7; perhaps TRBD2 as D (6 bases). The CDR3 runs 15 residues. Per the germline V gene, CDR1 is SNHLY and CDR2 is FYNNEI. V lost 4 bases and J lost 3, with 16 bases in between. The CDR3 spells CASSGLGLTVYEQYF. DNA of the CDR3: TGTGCCAGCAGTGGCCTAGGACTAACAGTCTACGAGCAGTACTTC.

The chain combines TRBV13 with TRBJ2-5; D is possibly TRBD2 (5 bases). The CDR3 runs 16 residues. Looked up from germline, CDR1 is PRHDT and CDR2 is FYEKMQ (reference sequence). V was clipped by 5 bases and J by 2 bases, with 18 bases between them. The CDR3 region has the DNA TGTGCCAGCAGCCCAGGCGGACGCGGGCAACAAGAGACCCAGTACTTC. This encodes CASSPGGRGQQETQYF.

The chain uses TRBV6-5 and TRBJ1-1; D is uncertain. Trimming stripped 4 bases from V and 7 bases from J, with 7 bases between. There are 11 residues in the CDR3. Looked up from germline, CDR1 is MNHEY and CDR2 is SVGAGI. CDR3 protein: CASSSPGEAFF. CDR3 nucleotides: TGTGCCAGCAGTTCCCCCGGTGAAGCTTTCTTT.

The sample holds a few counts of this clone. The rearrangement joins TRBV5-8 to TRBJ1-1; D perhaps matches TRBD1 (5 bases). V was clipped by 2 bases and J by 4 bases, with 9 bases between them. The CDR3 is 13 amino acids. From germline, CDR1 is SGHTS and CDR2 YDEGEE. In DNA, the CDR3 is TGTGCCAGCAGCTTTAGCGGGGGCACTGAAGCTTTCTTT. Its translation: CASSFSGGTEAFF.

J is TRBJ2-2 and V is TRBV5-1; 9 bases map to TRBD1. The ends lost 0 bases at V and 0 bases at J; junction bases unmatched: 9. The CDR3 has 19 amino acids. CDR1 and CDR2 from the germline V gene are SGHRS and YFSETQ. Written as DNA, the CDR3 is TGCGCCAGCAGCTTGGCGATTATCAGGACAGGGGCGAACACCGGGGAGCTGTTTTTT. Its protein product is CASSLAIIRTGANTGELFF.

The rearrangement links TRBV28 to TRBJ2-7; maybe TRBD1 (8 bases). CDR3 length equals 15 residues. Germline V gene data show CDR1 as MDHEN and CDR2 as SYDVKM. Trimming stripped 8 bases from V and 4 bases from J, with 21 bases between. The CDR3, as DNA: TGTGCCAGCCTCCAGCAACAGGGGGGGGTTTACGAGCAGTACTTC. Encoded protein: CASLQQQGGVYEQYF.

This sequence joins TRBV4-2 and TRBJ2-5; 8 bases line up with TRBD1. Germline values: CDR1 LGHNA, CDR2 YNFKEQ. V gave up 3 bases and J gave up 4 bases; unmatched junction bases: 4. The CDR3 covers 14 residues. Here the CDR3 reads CASSQETGVETQYF. Here the CDR3 DNA reads TGTGCCAGCAGCCAGGAGACAGGGGTAGAGACCCAGTACTTC.

The chain joins TRBV3-1 (or the pseudogene TRBV3-2) to TRBJ1-3, with D uncertain. Germline V gene data show CDR1 as LGHDT and CDR2 as YNNKEL (reference sequence). The V and J ends lost 6 bases and 10 bases respectively, with 13 bases between them. The CDR3 loop spans 12 amino acids. CDR3 coding DNA: TGTGCCAGCAGGGCCTCGGGAAGGACCATATATTTT. It encodes CASRASGRTIYF.

In regard to this clone: Other nucleotide sequences in the sample specify the same CDR3. This sequence joins TRBV5-6 and TRBJ2-7; 9 nucleotides agree with TRBD1. Losses at the gene ends were 0 bases for V and 2 bases for J; bases not matched to a gene: 0. Germline assignment: CDR1 SGHDT and CDR2 YYEEEE. This CDR3 is 14 amino acids long. This CDR3 reads CASSLGQGAYEQYF. CDR3 coding DNA: TGTGCCAGCAGCTTGGGACAGGGGGCCTACGAGCAGTACTTC.

The chain links TRBV24-1 to TRBJ1-5; the D gene is possibly TRBD1 (5 bases). In germline, CDR1 is KGHDR, CDR2 SFDVKD. This CDR3 has 14 residues. V lost 5 bases and J lost 2, with 9 bases in between. The CDR3 protein is CATSAQGGNQPQHF. CDR3 nucleotide sequence: TGTGCCACCAGTGCTCAGGGCGGCAATCAGCCCCAGCATTTT.

The genes are TRBV4-2 and TRBJ2-1; 7 nucleotides match TRBD2. J lost 7 bases, V lost 0 bases, and 15 bases had no gene match. The CDR3 spans 18 residues. In germline, CDR1 is LGHNA, CDR2 YNFKEQ. The CDR3 is CASSQDPRREKGLNEQFF. The CDR3 bases are TGTGCCAGCAGCCAAGATCCCCGGCGGGAGAAGGGATTGAATGAGCAGTTCTTC.